This TCR beta chain emerged from a study of metastatic and nonmetastatic thyroid tumors. Study in general: Repertoires from blood and tumor or nodule tissue of malignant and benign thyroid patients were compared. General study results and limits: The study reportedly found significantly higher TCR beta diversity in malignant thyroid tumors than benign nodules, in blood and tumor.

In this sample, this clone turned up many times. Its antigen is unidentified. At the DNA level, this CDR3 is encoded by other sequences in the same sample as well. Thyroid surgery took place with no prior treatment in any patient. Original data processing: The study took CDR3 differences across clinicopathological groups and made a distant-metastasis classifier for papillary thyroid cancer from them. TCRdb reprocessed the PCR reads via MiXCR. The V and J calls follow TCRdb's processing rather than the paper's. Among roughly 81,000 clones listed, 7.5% to 9% were seen once. The TCR was taken from a female donor with papillary thyroid cancer or a benign thyroid nodule (not recorded which). Some clones in this sample may be carry-over from other donors' samples. Sample: blood.

The CDR3 nucleotides are TGTGCCAGCAGTTTATGGACAGGGACCTACGAGCAGTACTTC. It specifies CASSLWTGTYEQYF. The chain is built from TRBV28 and TRBJ2-7; TRBD1 matches at 7 bases. Unmatched junction bases numbered 1, after V lost 0 bases and J lost 2 bases. The germline CDR1 and CDR2 sequences are MDHEN and SYDVKM. There are 14 residues in the CDR3.